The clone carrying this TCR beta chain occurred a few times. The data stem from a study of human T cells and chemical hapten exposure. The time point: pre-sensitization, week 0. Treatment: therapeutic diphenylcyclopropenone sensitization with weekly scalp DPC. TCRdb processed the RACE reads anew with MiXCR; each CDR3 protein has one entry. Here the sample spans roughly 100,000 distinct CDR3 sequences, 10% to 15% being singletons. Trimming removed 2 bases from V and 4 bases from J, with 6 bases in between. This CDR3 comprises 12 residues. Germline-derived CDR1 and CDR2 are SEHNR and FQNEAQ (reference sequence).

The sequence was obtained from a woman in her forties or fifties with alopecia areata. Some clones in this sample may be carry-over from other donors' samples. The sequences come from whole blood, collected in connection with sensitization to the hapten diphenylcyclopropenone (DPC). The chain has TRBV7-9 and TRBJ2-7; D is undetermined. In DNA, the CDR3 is TGTGCCAGCAGCTTAACCCAGTACGAGCAGTACTTC. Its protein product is CASSLTQYEQYF.